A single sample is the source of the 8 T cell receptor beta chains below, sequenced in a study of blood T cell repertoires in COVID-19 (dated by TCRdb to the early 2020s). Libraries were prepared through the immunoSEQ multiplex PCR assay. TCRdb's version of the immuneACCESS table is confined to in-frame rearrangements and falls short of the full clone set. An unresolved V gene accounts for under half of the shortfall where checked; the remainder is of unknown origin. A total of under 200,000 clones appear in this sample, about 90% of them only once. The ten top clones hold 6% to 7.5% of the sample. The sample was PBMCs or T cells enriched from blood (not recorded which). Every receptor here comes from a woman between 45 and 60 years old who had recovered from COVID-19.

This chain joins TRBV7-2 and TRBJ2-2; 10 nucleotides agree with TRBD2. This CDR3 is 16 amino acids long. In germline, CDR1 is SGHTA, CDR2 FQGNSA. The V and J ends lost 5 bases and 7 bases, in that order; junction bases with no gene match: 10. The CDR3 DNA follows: TGTGCCAGCAGCCCAGGGACTAGCGCCATGGTCGGGGAGCTGTTTTTT. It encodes CASSPGTSAMVGELFF.

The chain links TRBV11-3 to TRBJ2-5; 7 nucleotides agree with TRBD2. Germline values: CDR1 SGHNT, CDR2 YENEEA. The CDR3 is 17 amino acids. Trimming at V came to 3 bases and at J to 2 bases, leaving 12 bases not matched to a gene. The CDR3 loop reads CASSFGRAGSGQETQYF. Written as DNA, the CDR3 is TGTGCCAGCAGCTTCGGGAGAGCGGGGTCGGGGCAAGAGACCCAGTACTTC.

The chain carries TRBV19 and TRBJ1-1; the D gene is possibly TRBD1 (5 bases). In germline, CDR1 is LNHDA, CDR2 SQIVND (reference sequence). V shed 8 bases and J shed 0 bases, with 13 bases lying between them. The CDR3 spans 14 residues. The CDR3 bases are TGTGCCAGTGGATCCCAGGGTTTGAACACTGAAGCTTTCTTT. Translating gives CASGSQGLNTEAFF.

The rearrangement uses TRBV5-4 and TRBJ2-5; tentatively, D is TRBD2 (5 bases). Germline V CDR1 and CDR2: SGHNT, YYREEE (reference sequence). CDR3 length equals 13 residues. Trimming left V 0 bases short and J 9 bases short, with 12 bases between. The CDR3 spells CASSLDSQEAQYF. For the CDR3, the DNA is TGTGCCAGCAGCTTGGACAGCCAGGAGGCCCAGTACTTC.

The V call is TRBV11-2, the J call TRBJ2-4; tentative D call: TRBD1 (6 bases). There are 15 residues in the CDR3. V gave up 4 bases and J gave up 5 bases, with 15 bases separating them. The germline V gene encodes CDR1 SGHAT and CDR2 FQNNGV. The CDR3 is CASSSLRDNQNIQYF. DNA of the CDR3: TGTGCCAGCAGCTCACTCCGGGACAACCAAAACATTCAGTACTTC.

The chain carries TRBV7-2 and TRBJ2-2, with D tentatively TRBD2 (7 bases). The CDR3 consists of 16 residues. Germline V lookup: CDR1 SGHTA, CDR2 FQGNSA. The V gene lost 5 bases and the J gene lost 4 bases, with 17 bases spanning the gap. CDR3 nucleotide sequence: TGTGCCAGCAGCCTCCAAGGGGGGGACGGCACCGGGGAGCTGTTTTTT. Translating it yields CASSLQGGDGTGELFF.

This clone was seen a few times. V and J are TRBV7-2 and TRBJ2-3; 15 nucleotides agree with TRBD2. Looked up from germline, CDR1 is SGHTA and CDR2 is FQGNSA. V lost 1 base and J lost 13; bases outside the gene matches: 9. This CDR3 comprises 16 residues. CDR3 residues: CASSLEGTSGRNREYF. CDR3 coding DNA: TGTGCCAGCAGCTTAGAAGGGACTAGCGGGAGGAACAGGGAGTATTTT.

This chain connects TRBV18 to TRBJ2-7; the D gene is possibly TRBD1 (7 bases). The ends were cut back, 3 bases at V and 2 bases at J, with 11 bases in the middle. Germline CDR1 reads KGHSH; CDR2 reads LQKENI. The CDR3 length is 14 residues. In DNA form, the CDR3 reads TGTGCCAGCTCACCTGGAGGGGGCGCCTACGAGCAGTACTTC. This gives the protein CASSPGGGAYEQYF.